This TCR beta chain was found in a study of Ad26.COV2.S vaccination and SARS-CoV-2 variants. Study overall: Among those in the COV1001 Ad26.COV2.S trial arm was the donor. Notes on the study in general: Measures of TCR breadth and depth may have fallen short of total T cell responses.

Treatment given: 15 to 20 received Ad26.COV2.S at low or high dose, single or two shots; about 5 received placebo; per-sample allocation not given. The samples date from day 63 after the first vaccine or placebo injection. Participants' vaccine, an Ad26 vector, delivered Wuhan-strain SARS-CoV-2 spike. This clone has only one observation. Its antigen remains unknown. Some clones are missing from TCRdb's copy, which holds only in-frame ones; the method was immunoSEQ multiplex PCR. The repertoire holds about 350,000 clones, with 86% as singletons. Trimming took off 5 bases at V and 2 bases at J, with 14 bases between the two ends. The CDR3 extends over 15 amino acids. Germline CDR1 LNHDA, CDR2 SQIVND (reference sequence).

The chain has TRBV19 and TRBJ2-3; D might be TRBD1 or TRBD2, each matching 7 bases. This TCR was sampled from a person between 18 and 65 years old who received the Ad26.COV2.S COVID-19 vaccine or a placebo. Sequenced material: peripheral blood, taken in a trial of Ad26.COV2.S vaccine versus placebo. In DNA, the CDR3 is TGTGCCAGTAGTTTCCAGGGGGGGGACACAGATACGCAGTATTTT. This codes for CASSFQGGDTDTQYF.